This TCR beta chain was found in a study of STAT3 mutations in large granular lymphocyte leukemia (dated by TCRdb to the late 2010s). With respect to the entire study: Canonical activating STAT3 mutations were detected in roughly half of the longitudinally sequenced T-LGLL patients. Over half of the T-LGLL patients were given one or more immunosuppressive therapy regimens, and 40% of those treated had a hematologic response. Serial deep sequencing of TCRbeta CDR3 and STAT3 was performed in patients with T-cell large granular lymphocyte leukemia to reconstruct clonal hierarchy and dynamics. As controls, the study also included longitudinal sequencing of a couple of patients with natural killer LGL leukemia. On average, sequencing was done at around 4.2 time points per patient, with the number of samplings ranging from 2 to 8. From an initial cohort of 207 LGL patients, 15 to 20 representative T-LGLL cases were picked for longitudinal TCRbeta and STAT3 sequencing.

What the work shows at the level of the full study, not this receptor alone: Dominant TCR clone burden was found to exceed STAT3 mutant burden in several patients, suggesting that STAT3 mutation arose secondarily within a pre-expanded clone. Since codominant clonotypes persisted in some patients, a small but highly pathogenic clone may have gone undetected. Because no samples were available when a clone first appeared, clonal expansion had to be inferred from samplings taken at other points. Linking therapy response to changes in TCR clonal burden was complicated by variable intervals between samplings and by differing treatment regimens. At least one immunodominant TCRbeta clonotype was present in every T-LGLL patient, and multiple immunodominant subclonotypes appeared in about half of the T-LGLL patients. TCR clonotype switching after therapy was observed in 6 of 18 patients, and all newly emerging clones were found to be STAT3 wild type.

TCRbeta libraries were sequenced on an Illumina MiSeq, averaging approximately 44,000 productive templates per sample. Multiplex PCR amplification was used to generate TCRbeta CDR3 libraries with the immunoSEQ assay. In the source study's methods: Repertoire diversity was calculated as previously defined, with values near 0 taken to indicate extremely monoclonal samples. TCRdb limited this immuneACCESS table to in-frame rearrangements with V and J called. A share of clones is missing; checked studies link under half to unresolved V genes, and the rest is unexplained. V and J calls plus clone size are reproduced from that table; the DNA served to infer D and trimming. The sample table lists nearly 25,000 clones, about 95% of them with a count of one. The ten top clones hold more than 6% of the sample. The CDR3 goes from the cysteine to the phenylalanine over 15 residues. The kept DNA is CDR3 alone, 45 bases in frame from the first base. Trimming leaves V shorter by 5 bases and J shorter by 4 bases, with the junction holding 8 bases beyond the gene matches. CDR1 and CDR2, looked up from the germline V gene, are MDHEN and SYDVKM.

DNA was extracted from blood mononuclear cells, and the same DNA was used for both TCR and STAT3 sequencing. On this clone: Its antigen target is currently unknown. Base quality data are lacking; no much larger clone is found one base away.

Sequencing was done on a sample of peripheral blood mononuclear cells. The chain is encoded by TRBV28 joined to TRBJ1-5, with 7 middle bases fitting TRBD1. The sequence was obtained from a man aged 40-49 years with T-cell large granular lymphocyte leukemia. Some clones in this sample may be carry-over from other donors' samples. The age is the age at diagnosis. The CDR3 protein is CASSLTGSRNQPQHF. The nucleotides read TGTGCCAGCAGTCTGACAGGGTCCCGAAATCAGCCCCAGCATTTT.